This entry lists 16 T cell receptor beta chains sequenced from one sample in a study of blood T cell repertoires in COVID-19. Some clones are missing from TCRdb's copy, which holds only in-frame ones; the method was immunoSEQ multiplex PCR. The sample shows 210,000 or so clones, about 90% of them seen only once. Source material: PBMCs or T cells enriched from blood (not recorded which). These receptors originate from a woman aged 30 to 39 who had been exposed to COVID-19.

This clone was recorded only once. For the CDR3, the DNA is TGTGCCAGCAGCCCCGGACAGGGGGCAACTAATGAAAAACTGTTTTTT. Protein sequence: CASSPGQGATNEKLFF. The chain links TRBV14 to TRBJ1-4; 10 nucleotides align to TRBD1. This CDR3 contains 16 residues. V shed 4 bases and J 0 bases; nucleotides not matched to a gene: 2. The germline CDR1 and CDR2 sequences are SGHDN and FVKESK.

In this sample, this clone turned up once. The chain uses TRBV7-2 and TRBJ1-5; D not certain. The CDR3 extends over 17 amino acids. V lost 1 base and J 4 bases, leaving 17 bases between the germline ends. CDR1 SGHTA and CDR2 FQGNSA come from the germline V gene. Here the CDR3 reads CASSLGATRKLNQPQHF. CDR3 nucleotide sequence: TGTGCCAGCAGCTTAGGGGCCACCCGGAAGCTGAATCAGCCCCAGCATTTT.

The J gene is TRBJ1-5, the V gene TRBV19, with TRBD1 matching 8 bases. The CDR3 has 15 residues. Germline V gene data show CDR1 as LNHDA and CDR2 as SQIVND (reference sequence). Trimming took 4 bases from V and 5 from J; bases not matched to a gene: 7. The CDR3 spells CASSSRQGIDQPQHF. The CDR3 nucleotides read TGTGCCAGTAGTAGTCGACAGGGGATAGATCAGCCCCAGCATTTT.

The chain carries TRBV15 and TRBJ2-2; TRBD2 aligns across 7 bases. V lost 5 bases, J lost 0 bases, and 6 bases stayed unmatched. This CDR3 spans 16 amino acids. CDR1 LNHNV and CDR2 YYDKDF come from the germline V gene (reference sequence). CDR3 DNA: TGTGCCACCAGCGCTCGGGGGGACGCGAACACCGGGGAGCTGTTTTTT. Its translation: CATSARGDANTGELFF.

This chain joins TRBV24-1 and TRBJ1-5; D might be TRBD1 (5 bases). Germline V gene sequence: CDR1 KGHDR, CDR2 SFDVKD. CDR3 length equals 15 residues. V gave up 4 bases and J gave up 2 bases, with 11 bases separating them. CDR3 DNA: TGTGCCACCAGTGAGGCGGGACCGCGCAATCAGCCCCAGCATTTT. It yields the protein CATSEAGPRNQPQHF.

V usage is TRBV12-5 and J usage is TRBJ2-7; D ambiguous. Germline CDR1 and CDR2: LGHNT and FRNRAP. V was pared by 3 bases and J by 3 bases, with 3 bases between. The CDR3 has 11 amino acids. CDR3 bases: TGTGCTAGTGGTTTCCGCTACGAGCAGTACTTC. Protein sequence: CASGFRYEQYF.

The CDR3 nucleotides read TGTGCCAGCTCCCACAGGGGCACCGGGGAGCTGTTTTTT. This translates into CASSHRGTGELFF. The chain combines TRBV7-3 with TRBJ2-2; 7 bases agree with TRBD1. The germline CDR1 and CDR2 sequences are SGHTA and FQGTGA. Germline trimming cut 8 bases from V and 4 bases from J; bases unmatched to any gene: 4. This CDR3 contains 13 residues.

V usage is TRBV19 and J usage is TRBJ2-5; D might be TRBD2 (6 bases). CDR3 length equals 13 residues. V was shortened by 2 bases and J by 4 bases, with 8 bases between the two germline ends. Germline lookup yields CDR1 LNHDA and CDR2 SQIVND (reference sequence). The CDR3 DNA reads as TGTGCCAGTAGTATAAGGGAGGCAGAGACCCAGTACTTC. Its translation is CASSIREAETQYF.

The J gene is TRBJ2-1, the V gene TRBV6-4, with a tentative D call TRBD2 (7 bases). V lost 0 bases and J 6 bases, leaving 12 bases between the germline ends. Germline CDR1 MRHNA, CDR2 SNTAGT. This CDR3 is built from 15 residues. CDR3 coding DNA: TGTGCCAGCAGTGACTCGAGGGGGGGTCCCAATGAGCAGTTCTTC. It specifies CASSDSRGGPNEQFF.

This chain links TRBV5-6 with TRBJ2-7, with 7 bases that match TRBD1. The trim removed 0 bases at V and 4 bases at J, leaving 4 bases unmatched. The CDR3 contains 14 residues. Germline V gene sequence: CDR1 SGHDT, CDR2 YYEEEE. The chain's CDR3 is CASSLDGDSYEQYF. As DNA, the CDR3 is TGTGCCAGCAGCTTGGATGGGGACAGTTACGAGCAGTACTTC.

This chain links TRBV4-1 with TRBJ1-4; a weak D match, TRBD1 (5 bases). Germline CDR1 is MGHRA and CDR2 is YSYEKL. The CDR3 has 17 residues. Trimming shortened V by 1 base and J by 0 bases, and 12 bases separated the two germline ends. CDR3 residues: CASSQVEGGATNEKLFF. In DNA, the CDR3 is TGCGCCAGCAGCCAAGTTGAGGGAGGGGCAACTAATGAAAAACTGTTTTTT.

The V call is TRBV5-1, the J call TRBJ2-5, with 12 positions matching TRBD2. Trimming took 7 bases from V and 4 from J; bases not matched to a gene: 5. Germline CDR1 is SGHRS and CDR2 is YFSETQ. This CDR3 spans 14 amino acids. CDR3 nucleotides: TGCGCCAGCCTAGCGGGAGGGCACGGAGAGACCCAGTACTTC. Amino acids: CASLAGGHGETQYF. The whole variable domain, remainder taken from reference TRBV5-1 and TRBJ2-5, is KAGVTQTPRYLIKTRGQQVTLSCSPISGHRSVSWYQQTPGQGLQFLFEYFSETQRNKGNFPGRFSGRQFSNSRSEMNVSTLELGDSALYLCASLAGGHGETQYFGPGTRLLVL.

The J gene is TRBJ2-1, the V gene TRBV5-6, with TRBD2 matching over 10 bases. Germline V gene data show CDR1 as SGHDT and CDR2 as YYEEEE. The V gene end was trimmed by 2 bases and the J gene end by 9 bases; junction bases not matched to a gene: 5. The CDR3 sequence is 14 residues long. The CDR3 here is CASSFWLAGAEQFF. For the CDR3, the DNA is TGTGCCAGCAGCTTTTGGCTAGCGGGAGCTGAGCAGTTCTTC.

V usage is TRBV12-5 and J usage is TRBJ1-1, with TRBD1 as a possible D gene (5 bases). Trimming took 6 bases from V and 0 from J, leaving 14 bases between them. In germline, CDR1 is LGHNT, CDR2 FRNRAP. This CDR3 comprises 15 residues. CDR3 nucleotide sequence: TGTGCTAGTGGATTGACAGCCCTTATGAACACTGAAGCTTTCTTT. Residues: CASGLTALMNTEAFF.

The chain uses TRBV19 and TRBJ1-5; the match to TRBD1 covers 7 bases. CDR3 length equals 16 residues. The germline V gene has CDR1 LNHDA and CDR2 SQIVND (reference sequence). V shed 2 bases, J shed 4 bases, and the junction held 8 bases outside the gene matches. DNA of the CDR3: TGTGCCAGTAGTATAAGGGTGGGCAGGGGGAATCAGCCCCAGCATTTT. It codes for CASSIRVGRGNQPQHF.

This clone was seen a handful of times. DNA for the CDR3: TGTGCCAGCAGCCGCCGCGGGTTGAACTATGGCTACACCTTC. This codes for CASSRRGLNYGYTF. This chain connects TRBV7-9 to TRBJ1-2, with D hard to call. The CDR3 spans 14 residues. Trimming pared 5 bases from V and 2 bases from J, leaving 12 bases between. Germline V gene lookup returns CDR1 SEHNR and CDR2 FQNEAQ (reference sequence).